The 20 T cell receptor beta chains presented below share a single source sample, sequenced in a study of long-term antiretroviral therapy in people with HIV (dated by TCRdb to between 2021 and 2024). The immunoSEQ hsTCRB v3.0 assay was used at survey level resolution for TRB variable region sequencing. Held by TCRdb, this immuneACCESS table contains in-frame sequences only and omits some clones. Under half of the omission traces to an unresolved V gene where checked; the cause of the rest is unknown. The table for this sample lists about 26,000 clones; around 80% of them were counted only once. Roughly 5% of the sample rests with the top ten. The sample consisted of unsorted PBMCs, taken 1.1 years before starting antiretroviral therapy. All receptors derive from a woman aged 30 to 39 with HIV.

The chain is built from TRBV30 and TRBJ1-4; no firm D call. This CDR3 has 13 residues. Trimming shortened V by 1 base and J by 4 bases, and 7 bases separated the two germline ends. Germline CDR1 reads GTSNPN; CDR2 reads SVGIG (reference sequence). The CDR3 DNA sequence: TGTGCCTGGAGTGGGTTGAGTAATGAAAAACTGTTTTTT. It codes for CAWSGLSNEKLFF.

The CDR3 DNA reads as TGTGCCAGCTCACTGGGACTAGCGGAAAACTCCAATGAGCAGTTCTTC. It codes for CASSLGLAENSNEQFF. The chain links TRBV18 to TRBJ2-1, with 11 bases that match TRBD2. V lost 4 bases to trimming and J lost 6 bases; unmatched junction nucleotides: 8. CDR1 is KGHSH, CDR2 LQKENI, per germline. The CDR3 has 16 residues.

The chain employs TRBV9 and TRBJ2-1; 11 nucleotides line up with TRBD1. Trimming took 3 bases from V and 8 from J; bases not matched to a gene: 7. Looked up from germline, CDR1 is SGDLS and CDR2 is YYNGEE. The CDR3 consists of 15 residues. CDR3 sequence (DNA): TGTGCCAGCAGCGCCCCGGGACAGGGGGGAGATGAGCAGTTCTTC. Its translation is CASSAPGQGGDEQFF.

V usage is TRBV5-5 and J usage is TRBJ2-7, with 9 bases identical to TRBD1. Germline trimming cut 5 bases from V and 3 bases from J; bases unmatched to any gene: 9. The CDR3 extends over 15 amino acids. CDR1 SGHKS and CDR2 YYEKEE come from the germline V gene (reference sequence). The CDR3: CASRTGTGKFYEQYF. CDR3 DNA: TGTGCCAGCAGGACAGGGACAGGGAAGTTCTACGAGCAGTACTTC. The complete variable domain, with remaining parts taken from reference TRBV5-5 and TRBJ2-7, reads DAGVTQSPTHLIKTRGQQVTLRCSPISGHKSVSWYQQVLGQGPQFIFQYYEKEERGRGNFPDRFSARQFPNYSSELNVNALLLGDSALYLCASRTGTGKFYEQYFGPGTRLTVT.

The chain carries TRBV27 and TRBJ1-2; 7 bases agree with TRBD1. V lost 6 bases to trimming and J lost 6 bases; unmatched junction nucleotides: 10. There are 14 residues in the CDR3. Germline-derived CDR1 and CDR2 are MNHEY and SMNVEV (reference sequence). This CDR3 is CASSPRQGVNGYTF. The CDR3 DNA reads as TGTGCCAGCAGCCCGAGACAGGGAGTGAATGGCTACACCTTC.

CDR3 bases: TGTGCCAGCAGCTTTCGACTAGCGGGGGATACGCAGTATTTT. Translating it yields CASSFRLAGDTQYF. V and J are TRBV7-2 and TRBJ2-3; 11 bases line up with TRBD2. CDR1 and CDR2 (germline): SGHTA, FQGNSA. The CDR3 loop spans 14 amino acids. The J segment lost 6 bases and the V segment lost 3 bases, leaving 2 bases of the junction unmatched.

The chain uses TRBV9 and TRBJ2-2; TRBD2 matches 7 bases. J was trimmed by 0 bases and V by 2 bases; bases with no gene match: 4. Germline assignment: CDR1 SGDLS and CDR2 YYNGEE. This CDR3 comprises 16 residues. The CDR3 DNA follows: TGTGCCAGCAGCGTTCGCGGGGGATCGAACACCGGGGAGCTGTTTTTT. Amino acid sequence: CASSVRGGSNTGELFF.

This chain joins TRBV19 and TRBJ1-1; 11 bases are a match to TRBD1. CDR1 is LNHDA and CDR2 is SQIVND in the germline V gene (reference sequence). V trimming: 5 bases; J trimming: 5 bases; junction bases outside the gene matches: 10. CDR3 length equals 16 residues. This chain's CDR3 is CASSAAGTGGSTEAFF. CDR3 bases: TGTGCCAGTAGTGCAGCCGGGACAGGGGGGAGTACTGAAGCTTTCTTT. Together with reference TRBV19 and TRBJ1-1, the CDR3 gives the full variable domain: DGGITQSPKYLFRKEGQNVTLSCEQNLNHDAMYWYRQDPGQGLRLIYYSQIVNDFQKGDIAEGYSVSREKKESFPLTVTSAQKNPTAFYLCASSAAGTGGSTEAFFGQGTRLTVV.

The chain carries TRBV7-9 and TRBJ2-2, with D perhaps TRBD1 (6 bases). The CDR3 runs to 15 residues. Trimming left V 2 bases short and J 5 bases short, with 12 bases between. The germline V gene encodes CDR1 SEHNR and CDR2 FQNEAQ (reference sequence). The CDR3 loop is CASSLSGQLTGELFF. Here the CDR3 DNA reads TGTGCCAGCAGCTTATCCGGACAGTTAACCGGGGAGCTGTTTTTT. Full variable domain (rest looked up from reference TRBV7-9 and TRBJ2-2): DTGVSQNPRHKITKRGQNVTFRCDPISEHNRLYWYRQTLGQGPEFLTYFQNEAQLEKSRLLSDRFSAERPKGSFSTLEIQRTEQGDSAMYLCASSLSGQLTGELFFGEGSRLTVL.

This clone was observed a handful of times. V usage is TRBV2 and J usage is TRBJ1-6; D gene ambiguous. Per the germline V gene, CDR1 is SNHLY and CDR2 is FYNNEI. The CDR3 extends over 13 amino acids. With 6 bases removed from V and 6 bases from J, the gap between germline ends came to 9 bases. CDR3 DNA: TGTGCCAGCAGCTCTGATGGTAATTCACCCCTCCACTTT. Translated: CASSSDGNSPLHF.

This clone has just a few counts. The V call is TRBV9, the J call TRBJ1-3, with TRBD1 as a possible D gene (5 bases). Trimming shortened V by 7 bases and J by 8 bases, and 16 bases separated the two germline ends. CDR3 length: 13 residues. Germline V lookup: CDR1 SGDLS, CDR2 YYNGEE. The CDR3 DNA reads as TGTGCCAGCGGCAAGGGGCTGGGAGACACCATATATTTT. It codes for CASGKGLGDTIYF. The whole variable domain, remainder taken from reference TRBV9 and TRBJ1-3, is DSGVTQTPKHLITATGQRVTLRCSPRSGDLSVYWYQQSLDQGLQFLIQYYNGEERAKGNILERFSAQQFPDLHSELNLSSLELGDSALYFCASGKGLGDTIYFGEGSWLTVV.

This chain uses TRBV2 with TRBJ1-2, with a possible D match to TRBD1 (6 bases). Germline CDR1 reads SNHLY; CDR2 reads FYNNEI. Deletions cut 7 bases from V and 4 bases from J, with 13 bases between. This CDR3 contains 13 residues. The CDR3 bases are TGTGCCAGCACAGGGGTATGGAGCTATGGCTACACCTTC. Protein sequence: CASTGVWSYGYTF.

The V gene is TRBV9, the J gene TRBJ2-3; 7 bases map to TRBD2. V trimming: 4 bases; J trimming: 3 bases; junction bases outside the gene matches: 2. CDR1 SGDLS and CDR2 YYNGEE come from the germline V gene. CDR3 length: 13 amino acids. CDR3 nucleotide sequence: TGTGCCAGCAGCTCGGGACTAACAGATACGCAGTATTTT. Protein product: CASSSGLTDTQYF.

This chain joins TRBV6-6 and TRBJ2-5, with unresolved D. The CDR3 covers 14 residues. Looked up from germline, CDR1 is MNHNY and CDR2 is SVGAGI (reference sequence). Trimming shortened V by 1 base and J by 1 base, and 7 bases separated the two germline ends. The CDR3 here is CASSYWQSQETQYF. CDR3 DNA: TGTGCCAGCAGTTACTGGCAGAGCCAAGAGACCCAGTACTTC.

The chain uses TRBV6-6 and TRBJ1-5; the match to TRBD1 covers 8 bases. V lost 6 bases and J lost 5; bases outside the gene matches: 6. The CDR3 extends over 14 amino acids. In germline, CDR1 is MNHNY, CDR2 SVGAGI (reference sequence). The CDR3 DNA sequence: TGTGCCAGCAGCCCGGGACAGGATTATCAGCCCCAGCATTTT. Its translation is CASSPGQDYQPQHF.

The CDR3 bases are TGTGCCAGCACAACAGGGGACGTCTATAATTCACCCCTCCACTTT. Residues: CASTTGDVYNSPLHF. This chain connects TRBV6-6 to TRBJ1-6; 7 bases are shared with TRBD1. Unmatched junction bases numbered 6, after V lost 7 bases and J lost 3 bases. The CDR3 is made up of 15 amino acids. Germline V gene data show CDR1 as MNHNY and CDR2 as SVGAGI (reference sequence).

This clone was seen only a few times. This sequence joins TRBV6-4 and TRBJ2-3; 10 bases line up with TRBD2. The ends lost 3 bases at V and 1 base at J; junction bases unmatched: 1. Germline CDR1 MRHNA, CDR2 SNTAGT. The CDR3 is 15 residues long. CDR3 sequence reads: CASSETSGGTDTQYF. The DNA for the CDR3 is TGTGCCAGCAGTGAAACTAGCGGGGGCACAGATACGCAGTATTTT.

The chain has TRBV28 and TRBJ2-3; D possibly corresponds to TRBD1 (5 bases). The CDR3 covers 14 residues. V dropped 5 bases and J dropped 0 bases, with 9 bases sitting between them. Germline assignment: CDR1 MDHEN and CDR2 SYDVKM. The CDR3 DNA sequence: TGTGCCAGCAGTCCCCGACAGAGCACAGATACGCAGTATTTT. This gives the protein CASSPRQSTDTQYF.

The chain couples TRBV11-2 to TRBJ1-4; TRBD1 matches at 9 bases. J gave up 3 bases and V 3 bases, and 5 bases lay outside the gene matches. The CDR3 length is 16 residues. Germline CDR1 SGHAT, CDR2 FQNNGV. The CDR3 DNA follows: TGTGCCAGCAGCTTCGGGACAGGGTTGGCTAATGAAAAACTGTTTTTT. It specifies CASSFGTGLANEKLFF.

This sequence joins TRBV30 and TRBJ1-5; 9 nucleotides align to TRBD1. There are 15 residues in the CDR3. CDR1 is GTSNPN, CDR2 SVGIG, per germline (reference sequence). Trimming at V came to 3 bases and at J to 1 base, leaving 4 bases not matched to a gene. The CDR3 DNA reads TGTGCCTGGAGCGAAACAGGGGGCAGCAATCAGCCCCAGCATTTT. Protein sequence: CAWSETGGSNQPQHF.